A selection of T cell receptor beta chains follows, all from one sample in a study of blood T cell repertoires in COVID-19. Clones were read by immunoSEQ multiplex PCR, and TCRdb kept only the in-frame ones, dropping some. The top ten clones hold roughly 1.9% of a sample with some 250,000 clones, roughly 90% of them seen once. Material: peripheral blood. Receptor source: a young man with active or convalescent COVID-19. The CDR3 runs from the conserved cysteine through the conserved F or W. The order of the fields is J gene, clone size, V gene, D gene, CDR3 DNA, CDR3 protein. The D gene is left open where the match is weak. Only some rows state a clone size, as once, few, many or a class for expanded clones.

J: TRBJ2-7; size: .; V: TRBV29-1; D: TRBD1; DNA: TGCAGCGTCCAAAGACCGGGACAGGGGGCACTCGAGCAGTACTTC; CDR3: CSVQRPGQGALEQYF
J: TRBJ2-5; size: .; V: TRBV4-1; D: .; DNA: TGCGCCAGCAGCCCCCTCGGGCTAGCACGGGAGACCCAGTACTTC; CDR3: CASSPLGLARETQYF
J: TRBJ1-4; size: .; V: TRBV9; D: TRBD1; DNA: TGTGCCAGCAGCGCGGACAGGTATGACGAAAAACTGTTTTTT; CDR3: CASSADRYDEKLFF
J: TRBJ1-3; size: .; V: TRBV2; D: TRBD1; DNA: TGTGCCAGCAGTGACCCCGGGACAGAAGGAAACACCATATATTTT; CDR3: CASSDPGTEGNTIYF
J: TRBJ1-3; size: .; V: TRBV19; D: .; DNA: TGTGCCAGTACTGAGTATCTGGGCTTGGTCTCTGGAAACACCATATATTTT; CDR3: CASTEYLGLVSGNTIYF
J: TRBJ2-7; size: .; V: TRBV30; D: .; DNA: TGTGCCTGGAGGATTAGCGTCTACGAGCAGTACTTC; CDR3: CAWRISVYEQYF
J: TRBJ2-5; size: .; V: TRBV11-3; D: TRBD2; DNA: TGTGCCAGCTTGAGCGGGGGGGCTCGCGAGACCCAGTACTTC; CDR3: CASLSGGARETQYF
J: TRBJ1-1; size: .; V: TRBV13; D: .; DNA: TGTGCCAGCAGCTCAACCTTCGACATAAACACTGAAGCTTTCTTT; CDR3: CASSSTFDINTEAFF
J: TRBJ1-1; size: .; V: TRBV18; D: TRBD1; DNA: TGTGCCAGCTCACTTGGACAGGGGGGAGCTTTCTTT; CDR3: CASSLGQGGAFF
J: TRBJ2-7; size: once; V: TRBV6-5; D: .; DNA: TGTGCCAGCAGTTATGTGACCGGGGGGCCCACCTACGAGCAGTACTTC; CDR3: CASSYVTGGPTYEQYF
J: TRBJ1-6; size: .; V: TRBV3-1/TRBV3-2; D: .; DNA: TGTGCCAGTGGAGGTAGAAGAGAATCACCCCTCCACTTT; CDR3: CASGGRRESPLHF
J: TRBJ1-4; size: .; V: TRBV12-3/TRBV12-4; D: .; DNA: TGTGCCAGCAGCCGGTCGGGGATGGGACTGTTTTTT; CDR3: CASSRSGMGLFF
J: TRBJ2-1; size: .; V: TRBV11-3; D: TRBD1; DNA: TGTGCCAGCAGCTTAGATCGCGGACAGGGGGCGTTCAATGAGCAGTTCTTC; CDR3: CASSLDRGQGAFNEQFF
J: TRBJ2-1; size: .; V: TRBV18; D: TRBD1; DNA: TGTGCCAGCTCACTGCAGGGGGCAGTTGAGCAGTTCTTC; CDR3: CASSLQGAVEQFF
J: TRBJ2-7; size: .; V: TRBV7-7; D: .; DNA: TGTGCCAGCAGCTCAGATCCAGGGTCCATCGACGAGCAGTACTTC; CDR3: CASSSDPGSIDEQYF
J: TRBJ1-5; size: .; V: TRBV6-1; D: TRBD1; DNA: TGTGCCAGCAGTGAAGGGACAGGTCTAATAGGTCAGCCCCAGCATTTT; CDR3: CASSEGTGLIGQPQHF
J: TRBJ1-6; size: few; V: TRBV30; D: TRBD1; DNA: TGTGCCTGGAGTGGACAGGGCAACTTACCCCTCCACTTT; CDR3: CAWSGQGNLPLHF
J: TRBJ2-3; size: .; V: TRBV14; D: .; DNA: TGTGCCAGCAGCCAAGATATGCGAGATACGCAGTATTTT; CDR3: CASSQDMRDTQYF
J: TRBJ1-2; size: .; V: TRBV7-2; D: .; DNA: TGTGCCAGCAGCCCACAGGTCTATGGCTACACCTTC; CDR3: CASSPQVYGYTF
J: TRBJ2-3; size: .; V: TRBV25-1; D: .; DNA: TGTGCCAGCGGTAAAGGGACACAGGGAGATACGCAGTATTTT; CDR3: CASGKGTQGDTQYF
J: TRBJ2-3; size: .; V: TRBV6-2/TRBV6-3; D: TRBD2; DNA: TGTGCCAGCAGTTACGAGGCGGGGGGGCGAGATACGCAGTATTTT; CDR3: CASSYEAGGRDTQYF
J: TRBJ2-7; size: .; V: TRBV14; D: TRBD2; DNA: TGTGCCAGCAGCCCCTGGGATAGCGGGGGCTCCTACGAGCAGTACTTC; CDR3: CASSPWDSGGSYEQYF
J: TRBJ1-1; size: .; V: TRBV11-2; D: TRBD1; DNA: TGTGCCTGGACAGGGGATGGGGCACCGCACAACACTGAAGCTTTCTTT; CDR3: CAWTGDGAPHNTEAFF
J: TRBJ2-7; size: few; V: TRBV5-3; D: .; DNA: TGTGCCAGAAGCTTGTCAGGTTTTACGGGGAAGCCCTACGAGCAGTACTTC; CDR3: CARSLSGFTGKPYEQYF